This entry describes one TCR beta chain. The target antigen is unknown. The sample is drawn from a study of OX40 agonist ivuxolimab in advanced cancers. Study-level information: The drug used for patients, ivuxolimab, was an agonistic anti-OX40 (CD134) antibody.

Study-wide results and caveats: The mean number of expanded clones was higher in CD8+ T cells than in CD4+. Some nonresponders additionally presented with little normalized T-cell clonal expansion. Dosing at 0.1 to 3.0 mg/kg was accompanied by clonal expansion of CD4+ and CD8+ blood T cells by week 6.

V was cut by 7 bases and J by 1 base, with 11 bases left in between. Germline CDR1 and CDR2: SEHNR and FQNEAQ (reference sequence). The CDR3 consists of 14 residues. Profiling relied on immunoSEQ multiplex PCR, and the TCRdb table lists in-frame clones only, not all of them. The table lists about 13,000 clones, around two thirds of them singletons. The genes are TRBV7-9 and TRBJ2-1; either TRBD1 or TRBD2 may fit D (5 bases each). The specimen was CD4+ or CD8+ T cells sorted from blood, collected in a trial of the OX40 agonist ivuxolimab. The sequence came from an adult with an advanced solid tumor such as melanoma, head and neck, liver or kidney cancer. CDR3 protein: CASIPGPSYNEQFF. In DNA, the CDR3 is TGTGCCAGCATCCCGGGACCATCCTACAATGAGCAGTTCTTC. Using reference TRBV7-9 and TRBJ2-1 for the parts outside the CDR3, the full variable domain is DTGVSQNPRHKITKRGQNVTFRCDPISEHNRLYWYRQTLGQGPEFLTYFQNEAQLEKSRLLSDRFSAERPKGSFSTLEIQRTEQGDSAMYLCASIPGPSYNEQFFGPGTRLTVL.